This TCR beta chain emerged from a study of cytomegalovirus exposure and HLA in healthy donors. Study overall: Later, an analysis reported that the 100 to 150 validation repertoires had used the same platform as the 550 to 750 first-cohort repertoires. Broader study findings: It was found in a later analysis that first-cohort TCR clusters tended to co-occur in the roughly 120 validation repertoires. The classifier, whose performance was assessed in both the original and validation cohorts, reportedly diagnosed cytomegalovirus status with high specificity and sensitivity.

The germline gives CDR1 SGHRS, CDR2 YFSETQ. This CDR3 region has 15 residues. The ends lost 4 bases at V and 4 bases at J; junction bases unmatched: 9. Turning to this clone: Its antigen is not known.

The donors were members of the roughly 120-subject validation cohort (separate from the approximately 670-subject first cohort). Repertoires were generated with immunoSEQ multiplex PCR, while TCRdb's copy carries only in-frame clones and drops some. This table holds about 270,000 clones, about 86% found once. The origin of this receptor is a woman aged 18-29 years in good health and CMV-seronegative. Sequenced material: PBMCs. The V call is TRBV5-1, the J call TRBJ1-2; TRBD1 agrees at 8 bases. CDR3 nucleotides: TGCGCCAGCAGCCTAGAGACAGGGGCGTTCTATGGCTACACCTTC. It encodes CASSLETGAFYGYTF.